This TCR beta chain was sequenced in a study of T cell responses to AZD1222 COVID-19 vaccine. Germline-derived CDR1 and CDR2 are SGHTA and FQGTGA. The CDR3 length is 12 residues. The V gene lost 4 bases and the J gene lost 0 bases, with 4 bases spanning the gap. The protocol was immunoSEQ multiplex PCR, while the TCRdb copy is restricted to in-frame clones and leaves out a portion. This sample carries around 200,000 clones, under 95% of them seen once, and the ten largest clones take about 1.5%. The source was peripheral blood, collected 28 days after the second AZD1222 dose. The V and J genes are TRBV7-3 and TRBJ2-7; D call uncertain. The source of this sequence is an adult who received the AZD1222 COVID-19 vaccine. The CDR3 loop reads CASSSPSYEQYF. The CDR3 nucleotides read TGTGCCAGCAGCTCCCCCTCCTACGAGCAGTACTTC.